These 8 T cell receptor beta chains share one sample of origin, sequenced in a study of OX40 agonist ivuxolimab in advanced cancers. Libraries were prepared by immunoSEQ multiplex PCR; TCRdb keeps only in-frame clonotypes and omits some of them. Seen here are around 41,000 clones, approximately 90% observed once, and the top ten hold 0.45% to 0.7%. This material consisted of CD4+ or CD8+ T cells sorted from blood, taken in a trial of the OX40 agonist ivuxolimab. These receptors all stem from an adult with an advanced solid tumor such as melanoma, head and neck, liver or kidney cancer.

V gene TRBV14 combines with J gene TRBJ2-1; D unclear. This CDR3 has 15 amino acids. V was clipped by 0 bases and J by 6 bases, with 12 bases between them. Germline V CDR1 and CDR2: SGHDN, FVKESK. CDR3 nucleotides: TGTGCCAGCAGCCAAGAAGCGCGAGTAGGCAATGAGCAGTTCTTC. Translated: CASSQEARVGNEQFF.

CDR3 protein: CASSLSGALNTEAFF. CDR3 in DNA: TGTGCCAGCAGCTTATCGGGGGCGTTGAACACTGAAGCTTTCTTT. The chain joins TRBV7-2 to TRBJ1-1, with TRBD1 as a possible D gene (6 bases). The CDR3 covers 15 residues. V lost 2 bases and J lost 0, with 10 bases in between. Germline CDR1 and CDR2: SGHTA and FQGNSA.

The gene calls are TRBV7-3 and TRBJ1-2; weak D call: TRBD1 (6 bases). CDR1 SGHTA and CDR2 FQGTGA come from the germline V gene. Between the trimmed V and J ends, which lost 5 bases and 2 bases, there was a span of 12 bases. The CDR3 totals 14 residues. The CDR3 DNA sequence: TGTGCCAGCAGCCCCGCGGGGGCAAACTATGGCTACACCTTC. Translation: CASSPAGANYGYTF.

The chain uses TRBV6-1 and TRBJ1-4, with a weak D call TRBD1 (5 bases). Trimming shortened V by 10 bases and J by 8 bases, and 8 bases separated the two germline ends. The CDR3 length is 10 residues. Germline-derived CDR1 and CDR2 are MNHNS and SASEGT. CDR3 nucleotide sequence: TGTGCCATCTGGGGGGAAAAACTGTTTTTT. Protein product: CAIWGEKLFF.

For the CDR3, the DNA is TGCGCCAGCAGTGAACAATCGGGGGGGCCCACTGAAGCTTTCTTT. As protein: CASSEQSGGPTEAFF. The V call is TRBV10-1, the J call TRBJ1-1, with D possibly matching TRBD1 (6 bases). The CDR3 sequence is 15 residues long. Trimming took off 3 bases at V and 4 bases at J, with 15 bases between the two ends. Germline lookup yields CDR1 WNHNN and CDR2 SYGVQD (reference sequence).

This clone is a singleton in its sample. The chain combines TRBV2 with TRBJ2-1; a weak D match, TRBD1 (5 bases). The germline CDR1 and CDR2 sequences are SNHLY and FYNNEI. There are 14 residues in the CDR3. V dropped 4 bases and J dropped 8 bases, with 15 bases sitting between them. The CDR3 is CASSVFGAGDEQFF. CDR3 nucleotides: TGTGCCAGCAGTGTTTTTGGGGCTGGAGATGAGCAGTTCTTC.

This chain uses TRBV6-6 with TRBJ1-3; D call uncertain. The CDR3 loop spans 13 amino acids. Trimming shortened V by 5 bases and J by 6 bases, and 11 bases separated the two germline ends. Germline loops: CDR1 MNHNY, CDR2 SVGAGI (reference sequence). CDR3 nucleotides: TGTGCCAGCAGTCAAGCCGGCTTAAACACCATATATTTT. Its translation: CASSQAGLNTIYF.

This chain uses TRBV11-3 with TRBJ2-5; TRBD1 is a possible D gene (6 bases). Germline CDR1 and CDR2: SGHNT and YENEEA. V was cut by 4 bases and J by 3 bases, with 15 bases left in between. The length of the CDR3 is 15 residues. As DNA, the CDR3 is TGTGCCAGCAGCTCCCAGTTAGGGGGAAAAGAGACCCAGTACTTC. This codes for CASSSQLGGKETQYF.